These 7 T cell receptor beta chains came from one sample sequenced in a study of T cell responses to AZD1222 COVID-19 vaccine. Here immunoSEQ multiplex PCR was the method, and the copy in TCRdb shows in-frame clones only, minus some. The table includes some 100,000 clones, roughly 89% detected once. The sequencing used peripheral blood, collected on day 0 of AZD1222 vaccination. The receptors derive from an adult in good health.

The chain uses TRBV2 and TRBJ1-1; D gene uncertain. Trimming pared 1 base from V and 6 bases from J, leaving 15 bases between. Germline V lookup: CDR1 SNHLY, CDR2 FYNNEI. CDR3 size: 15 residues. CDR3 nucleotides: TGTGCCAGCAGTGAAGGTCCCTCTGCGAGGGCTGAAGCTTTCTTT. This codes for CASSEGPSARAEAFF.

This clone was observed once. The chain is built from TRBV7-8 and TRBJ1-4, with 7 bases lining up with TRBD1. The CDR3 sequence is 17 residues long. V was pared by 5 bases and J by 4 bases, with 13 bases of the junction left unmatched. CDR1 is SGHVS and CDR2 is FQNEAQ in the germline V gene. The CDR3 coding sequence is TGTGCCAGCAGCACGCCGCCGGGACAGCAAAATAATGAAAAACTGTTTTTT. Protein product: CASSTPPGQQNNEKLFF.

CDR3 bases: TGCGCCAGCAGACTAGGGGACAACTACGAGCAGTACTTC. The encoded protein is CASRLGDNYEQYF. The chain joins TRBV5-1 to TRBJ2-7; D might be TRBD1 (6 bases). Germline V gene lookup returns CDR1 SGHRS and CDR2 YFSETQ. The CDR3 has 13 amino acids. Trimming took off 5 bases at V and 3 bases at J, with 12 bases between the two ends.

The chain couples TRBV25-1 to TRBJ1-6; 8 nucleotides match TRBD1. This CDR3 is built from 16 residues. Germline-derived CDR1 and CDR2 are MGHDK and SYGVNS. The V and J ends lost 4 bases and 6 bases, in that order; junction bases with no gene match: 8. CDR3: CASSAPGTGLNSPLHF. The CDR3 coding sequence is TGTGCCAGCAGTGCCCCCGGGACAGGTCTTAATTCACCCCTCCACTTT. Filled out from reference TRBV25-1 and TRBJ1-6, the complete variable domain reads EADIYQTPRYLVIGTGKKITLECSQTMGHDKMYWYQQDPGMELHLIHYSYGVNSTEKGDLSSESTVSRIRTEHFPLTLESARPSHTSQYLCASSAPGTGLNSPLHFGNGTRLTVT.

This rearrangement joins TRBV30 to TRBJ2-1; no clear D gene. Germline V gene sequence: CDR1 GTSNPN, CDR2 SVGIG (reference sequence). Trimming pared 0 bases from V and 15 bases from J, leaving 12 bases between. The CDR3 is 11 amino acids. The CDR3 coding sequence is TGTGCCTGGAGTGTAGGAGTTCAACCGTTCTTC. Its translation: CAWSVGVQPFF.

V usage is TRBV6-6 and J usage is TRBJ2-7, with D perhaps matching TRBD1 or TRBD2 (5 bases each). Germline V gives CDR1 MNHNY, CDR2 SVGAGI (reference sequence). The ends were cut back, 5 bases at V and 1 base at J, with 21 bases in the middle. The CDR3 length is 17 residues. CDR3 bases: TGTGCCAGCAGTCTTCATGGGGACGGAGCTCTTTCCTACGAGCAGTACTTC. Protein product: CASSLHGDGALSYEQYF.

The chain combines TRBV29-1 with TRBJ1-4; weak D call: TRBD1 (5 bases). CDR1 and CDR2 (germline): SQVTM, ANQGSEA. The CDR3 consists of 10 residues. V lost 7 bases to trimming and J lost 8 bases, with 8 bases between them. The CDR3 protein is CSAQGEKLFF. The CDR3 nucleotides read TGCAGCGCCCAGGGCGAAAAACTGTTTTTT. Variable domain in full (rest from reference TRBV29-1 and TRBJ1-4): SAVISQKPSRDICQRGTSLTIQCQVDSQVTMMFWYRQQPGQSLTLIATANQGSEATYESGFVIDKFPISRPNLTFSTLTVSNMSPEDSSIYLCSAQGEKLFFGSGTQLSVL.